Sequencing of this TCR beta chain was carried out in a study of blood T cell repertoires in COVID-19. This CDR3 region has 17 residues. Germline V gene lookup returns CDR1 SGHRS and CDR2 YFSETQ. J was trimmed by 6 bases and V by 1 base; bases with no gene match: 9. Study processing details: Reference gene primer amplification gave nucleated cell count estimates. Method: immunoSEQ multiplex PCR; TCRdb's copy keeps in-frame clones and lacks some. That table is the source of V, J and clone size, and D and trimming were worked out from the DNA. This sample has a few hundred thousand clones; 80% to 90% occur once, and the top ten carry 0.95% to 1.3%. Self-reported history from a screening survey and questionnaire set each donor's cohort. Resolution of symptoms, clearance, or two negative PCRs was present in recovered Cohort 3 donors.

Sequenced: PBMCs or T cells enriched from blood (not recorded which). The sequence was collected from a man aged 25-45 years who had recovered from COVID-19. The genes are TRBV5-1 and TRBJ1-4; 10 bases map to TRBD1. CDR3 sequence (DNA): TGCGCCAGCAGCTTGCGCCGGGCCGGGACAGGGGATGAAAAACTGTTTTTT. Amino acid sequence: CASSLRRAGTGDEKLFF.